The clone carrying this T cell receptor beta chain was seen ten or more times. Its antigen is not identified. This CDR3 is built from 14 residues. The V gene's germline CDR1 is SGHTA and CDR2 FQGNSA. V gave up 5 bases and J gave up 5 bases; unmatched junction bases: 5. Primed by a sample-barcoded 5' primer and a J-beta primer mix, a second PCR proceeded for 7 to 11 cycles. In TCRdb, the 5' RACE reads were re-called with MiXCR into one record per CDR3 protein. The table has over 550,000 distinct CDR3 sequences, roughly 30% seen once; the top ten hold roughly 14%. This entry belongs to a study of blood T cells in healthy people across ages. General study findings and limits: A greater number of naive CD4+ cells and higher diversity distinguished long-lived donors from aged donors. Naive and antigen-experienced cells were not separated, limiting conclusive comparison.

The receptor's source is a woman over 75 in good health. The sequencing input was blood. The chain uses TRBV7-2 and TRBJ2-7; TRBD2 agrees at 11 bases. CDR3 DNA: TGTGCCAGCAGCACACTAGCGGGGGTGAACGAGCAGTACTTC. Its translation is CASSTLAGVNEQYF.